This TCR beta chain was captured by sequencing in a study of shared clonotypes between healthy human individuals. Study-wide points: Researchers sampled blood only, noting tissue repertoires likely differ. Clonotypes not shared had lower generation probabilities than those common to all four donors.

CDR1 is SGHAT, CDR2 FQNNGV, per germline. CDR3 length equals 16 residues. V shed 7 bases, J shed 3 bases, and the junction held 15 bases outside the gene matches. A word on this clone: The antigen is not known.

Every immunoSEQ plate was one replicate of a subset's evenly spread DNA. Assay: immunoSEQ multiplex PCR; the TCRdb copy retains only in-frame clones and omits some. Of about 600,000 clones in the sample, around 97% are singletons; the top ten hold approximately 0.057%. The source is a woman younger than 45 in good health. The rearrangement joins TRBV11-2 to TRBJ2-7; 7 bases agree with TRBD1. Sequenced material: naive CD4+ T cells sorted from blood. Stated subset: CD45RA+ positively selected. The CDR3 DNA sequence: TGTGCCAGCACCCTGCACCGGAGACAGGGAGACTACGAGCAGTACTTC. This encodes CASTLHRRQGDYEQYF.